This T cell receptor (beta chain) emerged from a study of Graves' ophthalmopathy and Graves' hyperthyroidism (dated by TCRdb to 2016 to 2018). At the level of the whole study: A patient counted as having stable hyperthyroidism if there was no progression to ophthalmopathy within 18 months of follow-up. A discovery set of 100 patients (43 ophthalmopathy, just over 55 stable hyperthyroidism) was enrolled to explore V-J signatures distinguishing ophthalmopathy from hyperthyroidism. For independent validation, a separate cohort was made up of 18 to 20 hyperthyroidism patients plus 17 patients who later progressed from hyperthyroidism to ophthalmopathy. Once sampling was done, hyperthyroidism patients were given methimazole at a starting dose of 30 mg daily, while ophthalmopathy patients were given high-dose intravenous methylprednisolone. In total, under 150 blood samples were TCR-sequenced: 43 ophthalmopathy, some 75 hyperthyroidism and some 17 hyperthyroidism-to-ophthalmopathy patients. The study used signatures of the TCR beta repertoire to tell Graves' ophthalmopathy apart from Graves' hyperthyroidism and to predict which patients would progress to ophthalmopathy. In more than five hyperthyroidism patients, the T-cell repertoires found in thyroid tissue were compared with those found in blood.

This clonotype came up many times. It has no known antigen specificity. No base qualities exist here, and no much larger clone lies one base off it. Including the terminal cysteine and phenylalanine, the CDR3 comprises 15 residues. The kept DNA is CDR3 alone, 45 bases in frame from the first base. The CDR1 and CDR2 encoded by the germline V gene (reference sequence) are SEHNR and FQNEAQ. V lost 5 bases and J lost 6 bases, and the count of bases not matched to a germline gene is 5. The study at large found these results: Most expanded thyroid clonotypes with a frequency above 0.001 also appeared in blood, which suggests that blood repertoires may reflect the immune response in the thyroid. In cross-validation, the 13-signature model distinguished ophthalmopathy from stable hyperthyroidism with 87.88% sensitivity and 81.08% specificity, while in the test set the corresponding values were roughly 80% and 75%. In validation, the model predicted ophthalmopathy progression with 55% to 71% sensitivity and roughly 72% specificity; some twelve predicted patients were CT-confirmed with GO in a median of approximately six months. No statistical method was used to set the sample size in advance, and the investigators knew which group each participant was assigned to.

TCR beta CDR3 regions were amplified from RNA transcripts for repertoire sequencing. A first-round RT-PCR used HTBI primers with the Qiagen OneStep RT-PCR kit, followed by a second-round multiplex PCR, size selection and purification. Libraries were sequenced paired-end with 100 bp reads on an Illumina HiSeq2000. Processing in the source paper ran as follows. SOAPnuke was used to process the reads, removing any read that contained adapters or uncalled bases, had a mean Phred below 15, or lacked an exact match to the constant primer or identifier. COPE v1.2.5 was used to merge the high-quality paired reads. Each unique nucleotide sequence was treated as a clonotype, and MiTCR v1.1 was used to align the clonotypes to the IMGT TRB V, D and J references. Only V-J combinations with frequency above 0.0001 were analysed, covering 98% to 99.2% of repertoires. For each V-J combination, a TCR clonal expansion and chaos score was defined as the ratio of F50 clonal expansion to chaos observed in the TCRdist matrix. Welch's t-statistics and random forest were used to reduce the features to approximately 13 V-J combinations, which were then used as input to a naive Bayes classifier. Thyroid-blood repertoire similarity was quantified with the Morisita-Horn index. The raw public data were reprocessed by TCRdb itself: fastp quality trimming at Q25, MiXCR clonotype calling, in-frame beta chains only. Rows with one shared CDR3 protein collapse into an entry with the most common genes and DNA. These V and J calls rely on TCRdb rather than the paper's analysis. The sample records 1 million to 1.3 million distinct CDR3 sequences, about 36% of which are singletons. Around 10% of the sample rests with the top ten.

The hyperthyroidism patients were 18 to 65 years old and newly diagnosed, with a disease duration of less than 2 months. Patients with other autoimmune diseases, uncontrolled infections, pregnancy or lactation were excluded. Diagnosis was based on clinical symptoms, serum thyroxine, TRAb, thyroid ultrasound and orbital computed tomography. Total RNA was extracted using Trizol reagent, and RNA quality was checked on an Agilent 2100 Bioanalyzer. Sequenced: peripheral blood or thyroid tissue (not recorded which). The sequence derives from an adult man with Graves' hyperthyroidism. This chain is built from TRBV7-9 and TRBJ1-4; 11 central bases correspond to TRBD1. The encoded CDR3 is CASSPQGQGDEKLFF. The DNA is TGTGCCAGCAGCCCACAGGGACAGGGGGATGAAAAACTGTTTTTT.